The 9 T cell receptor beta chains presented below share a single source sample, sequenced in a study of shared clonotypes between healthy human individuals. TCRdb keeps only in-frame clones here, not all; method: immunoSEQ multiplex PCR. The table includes roughly 2.6 million clones, more than 80% detected once. The sequenced sample was naive CD4+ T cells sorted from blood. Subset meaning: CD45RA+ positively selected. The receptors here all came from a man between 18 and 35 years old in good health.

The chain is built from TRBV5-1 and TRBJ1-2; 7 bases fit TRBD1. Germline values: CDR1 SGHRS, CDR2 YFSETQ. CDR3 length: 15 residues. Germline trimming cut 3 bases from V and 3 bases from J; bases unmatched to any gene: 8. CDR3 loop: CASSSGQVYDYGYTF. CDR3 DNA sequence: TGCGCCAGCAGCTCCGGACAGGTGTATGACTATGGCTACACCTTC.

Points on this clone: A junction end diverges from the germline sequence, so it may reflect a read error. This chain uses TRBV7-7 with TRBJ2-7; 7 positions match TRBD2. Germline V gene lookup returns CDR1 SSHAT and CDR2 FNYEAQ (reference sequence). This CDR3 comprises 15 residues. The CDR3 sequence is CASSPLAGSSYEQYF. The CDR3 DNA follows: TGTGCTAGCAGCCCGTTAGCGGGCAGCTCCTACGAGCAGTACTTC. The full variable domain, with the rest looked up from reference TRBV7-7 and TRBJ2-7, is GAGVSQSPRYKVTKRGQDVTLRCDPISSHATLYWYQQALGQGPEFLTYFNYEAQPDKSGLPSDRFSAERPEGSISTLTIQRTEQRDSAMYRCASSPLAGSSYEQYFGPGTRLTVT.

J is TRBJ1-4 and V is TRBV18, with D perhaps matching TRBD1 (5 bases). V was trimmed by 8 bases and J by 17 bases, leaving 24 bases between them. CDR1 is KGHSH and CDR2 is LQKENI in the germline V gene. The CDR3 has 13 amino acids. The CDR3 is CASHGHLDTPPFF. The CDR3, as DNA: TGTGCCAGCCACGGCCATTTGGACACCCCTCCTTTTTTT.

This sequence joins TRBV15 and TRBJ2-3; possible D gene TRBD1, 5 bases. This CDR3 comprises 14 residues. The V end lost 3 bases, the J end lost 8 bases, and 15 bases lay between the germline ends. The germline V gene encodes CDR1 LNHNV and CDR2 YYDKDF (reference sequence). This chain's CDR3 is CATSSIQVVVTQYF. CDR3 nucleotides: TGTGCCACCAGCAGTATACAGGTCGTAGTTACGCAGTATTTT.

CDR3 residues: CASSEPGLVNTEAFF. The CDR3 DNA reads as TGTGCCAGCAGTGAGCCGGGGCTTGTGAACACTGAAGCTTTCTTT. The chain employs TRBV25-1 and TRBJ1-1; D possibly corresponds to TRBD1 (5 bases). CDR1 is MGHDK and CDR2 is SYGVNS in the germline V gene. This CDR3 is built from 15 residues. With 3 bases removed from V and 0 bases from J, the gap between germline ends came to 11 bases. The entire variable domain, with the rest obtained from reference TRBV25-1 and TRBJ1-1, is as follows: EADIYQTPRYLVIGTGKKITLECSQTMGHDKMYWYQQDPGMELHLIHYSYGVNSTEKGDLSSESTVSRIRTEHFPLTLESARPSHTSQYLCASSEPGLVNTEAFFGQGTRLTVV.

The table lists this clone with a few counts. The rearrangement uses TRBV2 and TRBJ1-2; 7 bases map to TRBD1. The CDR3 is 13 residues long. The junction had 4 bases not matched to a gene; V was cut back by 7 bases and J by 2 bases. Germline CDR1 is SNHLY and CDR2 is FYNNEI. The DNA for the CDR3 is TGTGCCAGCAAATTGACAGGGAACTATGGCTACACCTTC. It is translated as CASKLTGNYGYTF.

As regards this clone: Other DNA sequences in this specimen translate into the identical CDR3. V and J are TRBV7-9 and TRBJ2-1; tentative D call: TRBD2 (5 bases). Trimming shortened V by 3 bases and J by 7 bases, and 7 bases separated the two germline ends. From germline, CDR1 is SEHNR and CDR2 FQNEAQ (reference sequence). This CDR3 is built from 12 residues. In DNA form, the CDR3 reads TGTGCCAGCAGCTTCGGGAATAATGAGCAGTTCTTC. It codes for CASSFGNNEQFF. Combining the CDR3 with reference TRBV7-9 and TRBJ2-1 gives the whole variable domain DTGVSQNPRHKITKRGQNVTFRCDPISEHNRLYWYRQTLGQGPEFLTYFQNEAQLEKSRLLSDRFSAERPKGSFSTLEIQRTEQGDSAMYLCASSFGNNEQFFGPGTRLTVL.

Details on this clone: Other DNA sequences in the sample encode the same CDR3. V and J are TRBV11-3 and TRBJ2-1; possible D gene TRBD2, 5 bases. Germline CDR1 reads SGHNT; CDR2 reads YENEEA. The ends were cut back, 0 bases at V and 1 base at J, with 7 bases in the middle. This CDR3 contains 15 residues. The CDR3 sequence is CASSLDRGSYNEQFF. The CDR3 region has the DNA TGTGCCAGCAGCTTAGACCGCGGGTCCTACAATGAGCAGTTCTTC. Full variable domain (remainder filled in from reference TRBV11-3 and TRBJ2-1): EAGVVQSPRYKIIEKKQPVAFWCNPISGHNTLYWYLQNLGQGPELLIRYENEEAVDDSQLPKDRFSAERLKGVDSTLKIQPAELGDSAVYLCASSLDRGSYNEQFFGPGTRLTVL.

CDR3 sequence (DNA): TGTGCCAGCAGCCCCCGTAGCGGGAACAATGAGCAGTTCTTC. This sequence encodes CASSPRSGNNEQFF. The chain joins TRBV7-2 to TRBJ2-1, with TRBD2 identical over 8 bases. CDR1 is SGHTA and CDR2 is FQGNSA in the germline V gene. The CDR3 sequence is 14 residues long. V trimming: 5 bases; J trimming: 5 bases; junction bases outside the gene matches: 5.